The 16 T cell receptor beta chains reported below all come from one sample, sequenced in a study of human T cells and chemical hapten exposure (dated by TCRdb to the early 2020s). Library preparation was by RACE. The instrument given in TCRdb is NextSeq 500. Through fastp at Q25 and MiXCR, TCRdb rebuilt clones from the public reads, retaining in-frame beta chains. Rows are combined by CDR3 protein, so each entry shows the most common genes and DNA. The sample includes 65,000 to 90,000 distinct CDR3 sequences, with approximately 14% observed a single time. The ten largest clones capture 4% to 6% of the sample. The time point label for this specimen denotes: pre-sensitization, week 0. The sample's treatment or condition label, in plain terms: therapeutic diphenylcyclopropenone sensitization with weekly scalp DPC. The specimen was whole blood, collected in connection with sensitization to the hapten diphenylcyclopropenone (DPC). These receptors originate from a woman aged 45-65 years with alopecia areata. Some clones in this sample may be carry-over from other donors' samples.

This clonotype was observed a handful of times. CDR3 residues: CASSLTTGGGETQYF. The CDR3 nucleotides are TGCGCCAGCAGCCTCACGACAGGGGGCGGAGAGACCCAGTACTTC. The chain combines TRBV5-1 with TRBJ2-5; TRBD1 aligns across 10 bases. The CDR3 is made up of 15 amino acids. CDR1 and CDR2 from the germline V gene are SGHRS and YFSETQ. J gave up 4 bases and V 4 bases, and 7 bases lay outside the gene matches.

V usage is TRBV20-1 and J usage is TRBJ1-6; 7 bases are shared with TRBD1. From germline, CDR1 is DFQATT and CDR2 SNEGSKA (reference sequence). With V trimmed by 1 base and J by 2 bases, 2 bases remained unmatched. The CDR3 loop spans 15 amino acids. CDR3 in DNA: TGCAGTGCTAGAGTGGGACAGACCTATAATTCACCCCTCCACTTT. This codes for CSARVGQTYNSPLHF.

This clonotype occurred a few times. CDR3 in amino acids: CASSFRRNTEAFF. Written as DNA, the CDR3 is TGTGCCAGCAGTTTTCGGCGGAACACTGAAGCTTTCTTT. The chain links TRBV27 to TRBJ1-1; D is uncertain. CDR1 MNHEY and CDR2 SMNVEV come from the germline V gene (reference sequence). The CDR3 runs to 13 residues. Trimming cost V 3 bases and J 1 base, with 6 bases left between them.

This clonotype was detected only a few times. The CDR3 sequence is CSARAAGDNEQFF. CDR3 bases: TGCAGTGCTAGAGCGGCTGGGGACAATGAGCAGTTCTTC. This chain links TRBV20-1 with TRBJ2-1; unclear D gene. V was pared by 1 base and J by 5 bases, with 9 bases between. CDR1 is DFQATT and CDR2 is SNEGSKA in the germline V gene (reference sequence). This CDR3 has 13 residues.

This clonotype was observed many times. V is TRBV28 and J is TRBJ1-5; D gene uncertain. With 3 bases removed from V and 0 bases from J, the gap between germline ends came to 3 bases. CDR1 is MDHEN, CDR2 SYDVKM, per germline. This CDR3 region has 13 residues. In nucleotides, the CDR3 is TGTGCCAGCAGTTTTTTTAGCAATCAGCCCCAGCATTTT. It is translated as CASSFFSNQPQHF.

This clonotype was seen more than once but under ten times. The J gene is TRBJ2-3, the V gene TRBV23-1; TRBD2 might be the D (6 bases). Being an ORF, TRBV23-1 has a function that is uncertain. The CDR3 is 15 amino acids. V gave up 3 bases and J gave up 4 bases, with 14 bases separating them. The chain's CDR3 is CASSHSGTGADTQYF. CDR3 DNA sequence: TGCGCCAGCAGTCATTCCGGGACTGGTGCAGATACGCAGTATTTT.

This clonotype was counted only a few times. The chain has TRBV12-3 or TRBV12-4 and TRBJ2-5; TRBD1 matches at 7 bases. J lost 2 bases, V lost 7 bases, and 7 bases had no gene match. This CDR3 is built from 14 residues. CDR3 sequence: CASTWGQPQETQYF. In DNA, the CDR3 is TGTGCCAGCACCTGGGGACAGCCTCAAGAGACCCAGTACTTC.

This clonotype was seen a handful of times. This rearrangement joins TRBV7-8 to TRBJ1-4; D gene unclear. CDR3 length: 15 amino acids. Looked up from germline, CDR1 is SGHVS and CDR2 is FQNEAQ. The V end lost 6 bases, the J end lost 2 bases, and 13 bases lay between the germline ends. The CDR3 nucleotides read TGTGCCAGCAGGTTACGCGGCAGGACTAATGAAAAACTGTTTTTT. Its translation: CASRLRGRTNEKLFF.

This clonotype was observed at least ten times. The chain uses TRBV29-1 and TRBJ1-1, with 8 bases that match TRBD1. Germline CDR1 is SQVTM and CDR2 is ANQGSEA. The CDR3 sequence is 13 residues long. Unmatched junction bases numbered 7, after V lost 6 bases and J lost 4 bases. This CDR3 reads CSVTGAGGTEAFF. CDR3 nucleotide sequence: TGCAGCGTGACAGGGGCGGGGGGCACTGAAGCTTTCTTT.

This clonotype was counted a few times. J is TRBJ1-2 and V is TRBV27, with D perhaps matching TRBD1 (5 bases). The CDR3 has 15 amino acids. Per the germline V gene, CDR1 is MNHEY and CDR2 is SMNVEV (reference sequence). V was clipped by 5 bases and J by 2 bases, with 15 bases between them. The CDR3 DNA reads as TGTGCCAGCAGTCCCCTCCTGGGACTAAACTATGGCTACACCTTC. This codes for CASSPLLGLNYGYTF.

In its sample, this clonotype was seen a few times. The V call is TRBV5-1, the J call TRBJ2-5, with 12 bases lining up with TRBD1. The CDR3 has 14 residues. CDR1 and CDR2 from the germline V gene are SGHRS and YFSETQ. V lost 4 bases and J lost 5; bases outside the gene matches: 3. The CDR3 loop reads CASSQGQGAETQYF. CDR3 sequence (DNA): TGCGCCAGCAGCCAGGGACAGGGGGCTGAGACCCAGTACTTC. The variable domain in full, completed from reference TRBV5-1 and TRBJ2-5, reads KAGVTQTPRYLIKTRGQQVTLSCSPISGHRSVSWYQQTPGQGLQFLFEYFSETQRNKGNFPGRFSGRQFSNSRSEMNVSTLELGDSALYLCASSQGQGAETQYFGPGTRLLVL.

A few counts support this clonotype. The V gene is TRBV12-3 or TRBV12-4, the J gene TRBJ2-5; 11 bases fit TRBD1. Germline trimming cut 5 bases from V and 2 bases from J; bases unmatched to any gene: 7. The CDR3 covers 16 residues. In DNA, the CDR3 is TGTGCCAGCAGTCTGCATGGGACAGGGGGGCAAGAGACCCAGTACTTC. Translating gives CASSLHGTGGQETQYF.

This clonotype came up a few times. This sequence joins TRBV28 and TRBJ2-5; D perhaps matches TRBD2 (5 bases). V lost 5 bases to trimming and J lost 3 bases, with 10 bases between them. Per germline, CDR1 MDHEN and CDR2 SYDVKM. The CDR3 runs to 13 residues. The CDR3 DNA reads TGTGCCAGCAGTGTGCCCGGGAAAGAGACCCAGTACTTC. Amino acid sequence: CASSVPGKETQYF. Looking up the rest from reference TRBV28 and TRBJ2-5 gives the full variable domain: DVKVTQSSRYLVKRTGEKVFLECVQDMDHENMFWYRQDPGLGLRLIYFSYDVKMKEKGDIPEGYSVSREKKERFSLILESASTNQTSMYLCASSVPGKETQYFGPGTRLLVL.

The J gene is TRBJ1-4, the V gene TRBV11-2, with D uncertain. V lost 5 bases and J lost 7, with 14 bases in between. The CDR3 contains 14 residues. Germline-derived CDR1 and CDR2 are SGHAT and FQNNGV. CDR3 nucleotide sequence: TGTGCCAGCAGCCTCGGGATCTTTGGTGAAAAACTGTTTTTT. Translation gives CASSLGIFGEKLFF.

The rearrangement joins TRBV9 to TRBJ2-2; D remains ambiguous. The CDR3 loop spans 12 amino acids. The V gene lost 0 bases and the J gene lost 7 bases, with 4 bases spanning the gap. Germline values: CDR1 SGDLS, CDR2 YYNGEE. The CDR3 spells CASSVVSGELFF. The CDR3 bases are TGTGCCAGCAGCGTAGTTAGCGGGGAGCTGTTTTTT.

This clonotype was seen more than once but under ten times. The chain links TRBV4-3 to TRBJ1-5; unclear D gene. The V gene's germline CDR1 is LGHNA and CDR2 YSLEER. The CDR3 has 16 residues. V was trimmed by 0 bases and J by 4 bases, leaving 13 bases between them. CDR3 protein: CASSQDQTGRNQPQHF. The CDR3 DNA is TGCGCCAGCAGCCAAGATCAAACGGGCCGAAATCAGCCCCAGCATTTT.